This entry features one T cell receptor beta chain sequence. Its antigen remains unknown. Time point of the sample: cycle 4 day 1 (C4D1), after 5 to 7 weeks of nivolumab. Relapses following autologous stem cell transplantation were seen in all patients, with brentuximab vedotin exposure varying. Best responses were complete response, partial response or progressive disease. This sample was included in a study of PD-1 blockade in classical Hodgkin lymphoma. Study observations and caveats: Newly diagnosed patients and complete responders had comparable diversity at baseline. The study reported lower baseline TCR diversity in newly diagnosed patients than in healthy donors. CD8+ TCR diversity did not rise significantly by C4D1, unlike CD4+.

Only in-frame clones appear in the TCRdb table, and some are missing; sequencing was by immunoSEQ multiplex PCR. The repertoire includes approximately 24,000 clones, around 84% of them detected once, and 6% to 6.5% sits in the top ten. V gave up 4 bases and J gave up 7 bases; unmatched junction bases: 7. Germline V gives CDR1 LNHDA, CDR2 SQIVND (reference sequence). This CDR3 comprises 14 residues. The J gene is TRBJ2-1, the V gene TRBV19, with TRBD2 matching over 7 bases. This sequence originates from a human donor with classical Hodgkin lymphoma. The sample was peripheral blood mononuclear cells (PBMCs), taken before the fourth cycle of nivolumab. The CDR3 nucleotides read TGTGCCAGTAGTAGGGCGGGAGCGGGGAATGAGCAGTTCTTC. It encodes CASSRAGAGNEQFF.